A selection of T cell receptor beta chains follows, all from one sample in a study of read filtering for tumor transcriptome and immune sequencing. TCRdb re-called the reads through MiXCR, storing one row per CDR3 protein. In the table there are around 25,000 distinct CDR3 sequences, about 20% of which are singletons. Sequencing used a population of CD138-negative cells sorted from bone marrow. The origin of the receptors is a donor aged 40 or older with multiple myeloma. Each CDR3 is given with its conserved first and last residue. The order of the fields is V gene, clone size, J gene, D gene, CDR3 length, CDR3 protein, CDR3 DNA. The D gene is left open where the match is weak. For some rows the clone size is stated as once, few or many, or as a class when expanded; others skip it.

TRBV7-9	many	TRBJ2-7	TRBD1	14	CASSSYDRVHEQYF	TGTGCCAGCAGCTCCTATGACAGGGTCCACGAGCAGTACTTC
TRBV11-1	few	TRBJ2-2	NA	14	CASRRGGSTGELFF	TGTGCCAGCAGAAGGGGGGGTAGCACCGGGGAGCTGTTTTTT
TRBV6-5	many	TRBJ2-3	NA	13	CASSYASTDTQYF	TGTGCCAGCAGTTACGCTAGCACAGATACGCAGTATTTT
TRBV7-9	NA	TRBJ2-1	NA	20	CASSIPRVAMTRGSYNEQFF	TGTGCCAGCAGCATCCCCCGAGTGGCCATGACACGAGGCTCCTACAATGAGCAGTTCTTC
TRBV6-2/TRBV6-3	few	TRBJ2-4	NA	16	CASSNRLGLAKNIQYF	TGTGCCAGCAGCAACCGACTCGGACTAGCCAAAAACATTCAGTACTTC
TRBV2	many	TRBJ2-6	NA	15	CASRTALSGANVLTF	TGTGCCAGCAGGACAGCTCTCTCTGGGGCCAACGTCCTGACTTTC
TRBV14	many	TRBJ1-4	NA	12	CASSQEYQKLFF	TGTGCCAGCAGCCAAGAATACCAAAAACTGTTTTTT
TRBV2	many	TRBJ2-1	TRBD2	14	CASSLAASYNEQFF	TGTGCCAGCAGTCTAGCGGCTTCCTACAATGAGCAGTTCTTC
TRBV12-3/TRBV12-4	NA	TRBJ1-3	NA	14	CASSLSGERNTIYF	TGTGCCAGCAGTCTATCAGGGGAAAGAAACACCATATATTTT
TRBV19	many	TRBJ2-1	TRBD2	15	CASSRLAGGFGEQFF	TGTGCCAGTAGTAGGCTAGCGGGGGGGTTTGGTGAGCAGTTCTTC
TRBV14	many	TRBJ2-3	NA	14	CASSQPRRGDTQYF	TGTGCCAGCAGCCAACCCCGTCGGGGGGATACGCAGTATTTT
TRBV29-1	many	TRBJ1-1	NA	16	CSVALSGGAGPTEAFF	TGCAGCGTTGCACTGAGCGGGGGTGCGGGGCCCACTGAAGCTTTCTTT
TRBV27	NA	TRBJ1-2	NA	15	CASSWDPTGDYGYTF	TGTGCCAGCAGTTGGGACCCAACCGGAGACTATGGCTACACCTTC
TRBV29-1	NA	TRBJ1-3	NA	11	CSGISGNTIYF	TGCAGCGGCATCTCTGGAAACACCATATATTTT
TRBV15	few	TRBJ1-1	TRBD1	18	CATSRGHTGGRGGTEAFF	TGTGCCACCAGCAGAGGCCACACAGGGGGCAGGGGGGGCACTGAAGCTTTCTTT
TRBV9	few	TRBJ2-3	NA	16	CASSQGASGRTDTQYF	TGTGCCAGCAGCCAGGGGGCTAGCGGGCGCACAGATACGCAGTATTTT
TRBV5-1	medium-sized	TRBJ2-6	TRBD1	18	CASRLGGQGASGANVLTF	TGCGCCAGCAGGTTAGGGGGACAGGGGGCGTCTGGGGCCAACGTCCTGACTTTC
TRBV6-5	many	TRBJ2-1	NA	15	CASHEGDANYNEQFF	TGTGCCAGCCATGAGGGGGACGCCAACTACAATGAGCAGTTCTTC
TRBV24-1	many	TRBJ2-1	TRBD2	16	CATSDTSGGSYNEQFF	TGTGCCACCAGTGATACTAGCGGGGGCTCCTACAATGAGCAGTTCTTC
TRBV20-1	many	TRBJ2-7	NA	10	CSAQGYEQYF	TGCAGTGCTCAGGGCTACGAGCAGTACTTC
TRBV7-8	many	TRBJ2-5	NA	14	CASTSRGAQETQYF	TGTGCCAGCACCTCGCGCGGCGCCCAAGAGACCCAGTACTTC
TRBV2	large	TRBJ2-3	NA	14	CASKEDLSTDTQYF	TGTGCCAGCAAGGAGGACCTCAGCACAGATACGCAGTATTTT
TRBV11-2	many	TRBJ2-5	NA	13	CASSLIRKETQYF	TGTGCCAGCAGCTTAATTAGGAAAGAGACCCAGTACTTC
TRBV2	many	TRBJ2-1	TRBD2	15	CASSPSGGAGNEQFF	TGTGCCAGCAGTCCTAGCGGGGGGGCAGGCAATGAGCAGTTCTTC
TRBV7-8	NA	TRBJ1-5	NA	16	CASSLRTAYSNQPQHF	TGTGCCAGCAGCTTAAGGACAGCATATAGCAATCAGCCCCAGCATTTT
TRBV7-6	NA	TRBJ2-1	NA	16	CASSKQGSDWYNEQFF	TGTGCCAGCAGCAAACAGGGATCCGATTGGTACAATGAACAGTTCTTC
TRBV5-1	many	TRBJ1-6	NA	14	CASSLSGPTSPLHF	TGCGCCAGCAGCTTGTCAGGCCCAACTTCACCCCTCCACTTT
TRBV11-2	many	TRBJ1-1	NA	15	CASSSGVPLGTEAFF	TGTGCCAGCAGCTCTGGGGTCCCCCTGGGCACTGAAGCTTTCTTT
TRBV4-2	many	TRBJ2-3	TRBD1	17	CASSQGVMTGGTDTQYF	TGTGCCAGCAGCCAAGGTGTTATGACAGGGGGCACAGATACGCAGTATTTT
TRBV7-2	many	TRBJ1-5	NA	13	CASSASREQPQHF	TGTGCCAGCAGCGCGAGCAGGGAACAGCCCCAGCATTTT
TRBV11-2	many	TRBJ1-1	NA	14	CASSQSTGSTEAFF	TGTGCCAGCAGCCAGTCTACAGGGAGCACTGAAGCTTTCTTT
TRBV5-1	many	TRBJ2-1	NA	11	CASSFLDEQFF	TGCGCCAGCAGCTTCCTGGACGAGCAGTTCTTC
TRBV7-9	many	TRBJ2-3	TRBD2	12	CASSRDYDTQYF	TGTGCCAGCAGCCGGGACTATGATACGCAGTATTTT
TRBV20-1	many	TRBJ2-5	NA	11	CSATAAETQYF	TGCAGTGCTACGGCCGCAGAGACCCAGTACTTC
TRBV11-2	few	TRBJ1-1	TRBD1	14	CASSWGQGNTEAFF	TGTGCCAGCAGCTGGGGACAGGGGAACACTGAAGCTTTCTTT
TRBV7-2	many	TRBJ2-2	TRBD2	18	CASSPASGRGFSTGELFF	TGTGCCAGCAGCCCTGCCAGTGGGCGGGGGTTCTCCACCGGGGAGCTGTTTTTT
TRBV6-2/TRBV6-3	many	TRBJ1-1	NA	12	CASSYSRREAFF	TGTGCCAGCAGTTACTCCCGCCGAGAAGCTTTCTTT
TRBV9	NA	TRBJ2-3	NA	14	CASSVEDFPHTQYF	TGTGCCAGCAGCGTAGAAGACTTCCCGCATACGCAGTATTTT
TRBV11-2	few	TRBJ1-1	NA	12	CASSLAGGGAFF	TGTGCCAGCAGCTTAGCCGGAGGGGGTGCTTTCTTT
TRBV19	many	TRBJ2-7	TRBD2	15	CASRNETSAGNEQYF	TGTGCCAGTCGAAACGAGACTAGCGCCGGGAACGAGCAGTACTTC
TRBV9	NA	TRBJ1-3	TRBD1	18	CDSSGWDRGKGSGNTIYF	TGTGACAGCAGCGGGTGGGACAGGGGAAAAGGCTCTGGAAACACCATATATTTT
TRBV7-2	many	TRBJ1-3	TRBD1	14	CASSSDRPGNTIYF	TGTGCCAGCAGCTCGGACAGGCCTGGAAACACCATATATTTT
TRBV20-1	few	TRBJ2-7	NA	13	CSARPQGTYEQYF	TGCAGTGCTAGGCCGCAGGGGACATACGAGCAGTACTTC
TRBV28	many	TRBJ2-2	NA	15	CASSPQISPTGELFF	TGTGCCAGCAGCCCCCAGATTTCTCCAACCGGGGAGCTGTTTTTT
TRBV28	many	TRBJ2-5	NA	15	CASSFSYGQQETQYF	TGTGCCAGCAGTTTCAGTTACGGTCAGCAAGAGACCCAGTACTTC
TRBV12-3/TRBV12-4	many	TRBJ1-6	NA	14	CASSPPSGASPLHF	TGTGCCAGCAGTCCCCCTTCAGGGGCTTCACCCCTCCACTTT
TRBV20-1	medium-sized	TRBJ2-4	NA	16	CSAREAVAEAKNIQYF	TGCAGTGCTAGAGAGGCTGTAGCAGAAGCCAAAAACATTCAGTACTTC
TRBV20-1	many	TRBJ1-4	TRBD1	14	CSALDREANEKLFF	TGCAGTGCTTTAGACAGGGAGGCTAATGAAAAACTGTTTTTT
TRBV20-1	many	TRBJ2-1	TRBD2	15	CSARAIAGGHNEQFF	TGCAGTGCTAGAGCCATAGCGGGGGGCCACAATGAGCAGTTCTTC
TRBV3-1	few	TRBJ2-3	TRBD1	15	CASSLRQGSTDTQYF	TGTGCCAGCAGCCTCCGACAGGGGAGCACAGATACGCAGTATTTT
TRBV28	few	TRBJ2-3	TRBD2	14	CASSSAGREDTQYF	TGTGCCAGCAGTTCGGCGGGGAGGGAAGATACGCAGTATTTT
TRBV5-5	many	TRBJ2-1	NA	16	CASSLAGAFSYNEQFF	TGTGCCAGCAGCTTGGCCGGGGCGTTCTCCTACAATGAGCAGTTCTTC
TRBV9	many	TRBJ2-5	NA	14	CASSVTSTGETQYF	TGTGCCAGCAGCGTAACCTCTACGGGAGAGACCCAGTACTTC
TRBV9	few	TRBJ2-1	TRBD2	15	CASSPRTSGVNEQFF	TGTGCCAGCAGCCCGAGGACTAGCGGGGTGAATGAGCAGTTCTTC
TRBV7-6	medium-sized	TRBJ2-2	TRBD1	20	CASSYEGGPVPVRNTGELFF	TGTGCCAGCAGCTACGAAGGGGGCCCGGTGCCGGTGAGGAACACCGGGGAGCTGTTTTTT